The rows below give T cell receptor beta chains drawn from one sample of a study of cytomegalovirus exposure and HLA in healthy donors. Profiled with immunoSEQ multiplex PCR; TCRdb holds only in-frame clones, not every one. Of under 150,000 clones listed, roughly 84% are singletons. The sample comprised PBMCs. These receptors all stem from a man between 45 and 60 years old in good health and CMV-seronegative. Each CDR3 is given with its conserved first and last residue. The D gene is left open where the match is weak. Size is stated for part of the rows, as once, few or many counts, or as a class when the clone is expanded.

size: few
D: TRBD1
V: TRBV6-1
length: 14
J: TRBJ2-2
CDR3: CASRGQANTGELFF
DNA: TGTGCCAGCCGGGGACAGGCGAACACCGGGGAGCTGTTTTTT

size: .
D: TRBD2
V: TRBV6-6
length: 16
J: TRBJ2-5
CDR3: CASGPLAGVRQETQYF
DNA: TGTGCCAGCGGCCCCCTAGCGGGGGTTCGCCAGGAGACCCAGTACTTC

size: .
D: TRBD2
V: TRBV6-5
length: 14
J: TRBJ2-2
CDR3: CASRASGYTGELFF
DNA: TGTGCCAGCAGGGCTAGCGGTTACACCGGGGAGCTGTTTTTT

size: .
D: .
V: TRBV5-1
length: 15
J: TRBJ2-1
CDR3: CASSSTGNSYNEQFF
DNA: TGCGCCAGCAGCTCTACAGGGAACTCCTACAATGAGCAGTTCTTC

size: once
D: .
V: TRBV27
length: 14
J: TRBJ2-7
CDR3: CASRSRGRPYAQYF
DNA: TGTGCCAGCAGGTCCCGAGGCAGACCCTACGCGCAGTACTTC

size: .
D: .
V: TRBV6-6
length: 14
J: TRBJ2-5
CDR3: CASSYSGGGETQYF
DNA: TGTGCCAGCAGTTACTCGGGGGGAGGAGAGACCCAGTACTTC

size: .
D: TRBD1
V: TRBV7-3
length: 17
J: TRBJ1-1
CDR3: CASSLGDRGRNDTEAFF
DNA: TGTGCCAGCAGCTTAGGGGACAGGGGGCGGAATGACACTGAAGCTTTCTTT

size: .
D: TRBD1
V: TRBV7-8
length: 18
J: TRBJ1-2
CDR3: CASSPEGGRDREVYGYTF
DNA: TGTGCCAGCAGCCCAGAGGGAGGCCGGGACAGGGAAGTTTATGGCTACACCTTC

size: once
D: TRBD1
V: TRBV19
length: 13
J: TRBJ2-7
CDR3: CASSMTGVDEQYF
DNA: TGTGCCAGTAGTATGACAGGGGTCGACGAGCAGTACTTC

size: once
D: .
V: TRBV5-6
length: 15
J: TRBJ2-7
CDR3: CASSFFAGRSYEQYF
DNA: TGTGCCAGCAGCTTTTTTGCGGGGCGATCCTACGAGCAGTACTTC

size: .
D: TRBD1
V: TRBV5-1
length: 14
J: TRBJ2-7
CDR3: CASSLGDRVYEQYF
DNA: TGCGCCAGCAGCTTGGGGGACAGGGTCTACGAGCAGTACTTC

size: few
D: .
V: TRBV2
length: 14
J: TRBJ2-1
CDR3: CASSEGGTLNEQFF
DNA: TGTGCCAGCAGTGAAGGGGGGACTCTTAATGAGCAGTTCTTC

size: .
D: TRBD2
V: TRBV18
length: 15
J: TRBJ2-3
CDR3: CASSVAGGVGDTQYF
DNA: TGTGCCAGCTCAGTAGCGGGGGGAGTAGGAGATACGCAGTATTTT

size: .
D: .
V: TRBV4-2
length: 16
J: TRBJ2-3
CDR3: CASSPSTTGYENTQYF
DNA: TGTGCCAGCAGCCCAAGCACCACAGGGTACGAAAATACGCAGTATTTT

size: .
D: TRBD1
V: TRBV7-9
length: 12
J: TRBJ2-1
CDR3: CASSWTGSEQFF
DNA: TGTGCCAGCAGCTGGACAGGGAGTGAGCAGTTCTTC

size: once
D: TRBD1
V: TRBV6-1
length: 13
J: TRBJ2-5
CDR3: CASSADRGETQYF
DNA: TGTGCCAGCAGCGCTGACAGGGGCGAGACCCAGTACTTC

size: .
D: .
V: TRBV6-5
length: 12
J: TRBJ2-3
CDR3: CAIRTDGDTQYF
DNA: TGTGCCATCCGGACTGATGGAGATACGCAGTATTTT

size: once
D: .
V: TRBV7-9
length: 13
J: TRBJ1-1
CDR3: CASSLFGGTEAFF
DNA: TGTGCCAGCAGCTTATTTGGAGGCACTGAAGCTTTCTTT

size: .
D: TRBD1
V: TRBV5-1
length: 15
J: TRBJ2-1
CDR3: CASSRGTGGSAEQFF
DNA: TGCGCCAGCAGCCGGGGGACAGGGGGGAGTGCTGAGCAGTTCTTC

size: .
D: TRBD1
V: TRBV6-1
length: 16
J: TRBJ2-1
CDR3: CASSESWATGGEEQFF
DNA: TGTGCCAGCAGTGAAAGTTGGGCCACAGGGGGCGAAGAGCAGTTCTTC

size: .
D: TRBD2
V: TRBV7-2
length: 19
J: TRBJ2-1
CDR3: CASAASGRLAGPSYNEQFF
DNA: TGTGCCAGCGCAGCTAGCGGTCGTCTAGCGGGCCCTTCGTACAATGAGCAGTTCTTC

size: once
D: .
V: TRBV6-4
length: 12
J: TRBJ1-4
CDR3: CASSDGGEKLFF
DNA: TGTGCCAGCAGTGACGGCGGTGAAAAACTGTTTTTT

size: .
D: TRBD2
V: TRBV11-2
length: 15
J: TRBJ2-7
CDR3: CASSLGGGGSYEQYF
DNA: TGTGCCAGCAGCTTAGGTGGCGGGGGCTCCTACGAGCAGTACTTC